This T cell receptor beta chain was captured by sequencing in a study of cytomegalovirus exposure and HLA in healthy donors. Study-wide results and caveats: An analysis done earlier found most TCR beta V segments productive about 87% or about 30% of the time. Several of the most significant clusters appeared, in a later analysis, to be linked to common viral pathogens. Immune exposure information available was restricted to CMV serostatus.

As to this clone: The antigen is undetermined.

The primer mix had 60 Vbeta and 13 Jbeta primers. Here immunoSEQ multiplex PCR was the method, and the copy in TCRdb shows in-frame clones only, minus some. The sample includes fewer than 100,000 clones, 69% of them seen just once. This CDR3 contains 13 residues. Looked up from germline, CDR1 is SGHTA and CDR2 is FQGNSA. Sequencing was done on a sample of PBMCs. The sequence was collected from a female donor in good health and CMV-seronegative. The chain recombines TRBV7-2 with TRBJ2-7; D remains unclear. The J call is doubtful: the DNA matches TRBJ2-1 better. For the CDR3, the DNA is TGTGCCAGCAGCTTATCCTCAAACTACGAGCAGTTCTTC. Residues: CASSLSSNYEQFF.